Listed below are T cell receptor beta chains from one sample, sequenced in a study of blood T cell repertoires in COVID-19. Produced via immunoSEQ multiplex PCR; TCRdb's table is partial and in-frame only. The sample holds 80,000 to 100,000 clones, roughly 80% seen once. Sequenced: peripheral blood. Every receptor here comes from a woman older than 75 with active or convalescent COVID-19. Both conserved end residues are part of each CDR3. Each record gives: D gene, J gene, V gene, clone size, CDR3 DNA, CDR3 protein. A D gene is named only where the DNA matches it firmly. Not every row has a clone size; where given, it reads once, few, many or a size class.

d_call: -; j_call: TRBJ1-1; v_call: TRBV2; clone_size: -; cdr3_nt: TGTGCCAGCAGTGGCGGAGGGCTGGGGACTGAAGCTTTCTTT; cdr3_aa: CASSGGGLGTEAFF
d_call: -; j_call: TRBJ2-3; v_call: TRBV9; clone_size: few; cdr3_nt: TGTGCCAGCAGCGTACACGGAGGTACAGATACGCAGTATTTT; cdr3_aa: CASSVHGGTDTQYF
d_call: TRBD1; j_call: TRBJ1-1; v_call: TRBV30; clone_size: -; cdr3_nt: TGTGCCTGGAGCCGGGACAGCATGAACACTGAAGCTTTCTTT; cdr3_aa: CAWSRDSMNTEAFF
d_call: TRBD1; j_call: TRBJ1-1; v_call: TRBV28; clone_size: -; cdr3_nt: TGTGCCAGCAGAAAAAGGGACAGGGTCCGGGAGGCTTTCTTT; cdr3_aa: CASRKRDRVREAFF
d_call: -; j_call: TRBJ1-1; v_call: TRBV27; clone_size: -; cdr3_nt: TGTGCCAGCAGTCCACTTCAGGTCAGTAACACTGAAGCTTTCTTT; cdr3_aa: CASSPLQVSNTEAFF
d_call: TRBD1; j_call: TRBJ1-2; v_call: TRBV29-1; clone_size: -; cdr3_nt: TGCAGCGTTAAGGACAGGGGAGCTAACTATGGCTACACCTTC; cdr3_aa: CSVKDRGANYGYTF
d_call: -; j_call: TRBJ2-3; v_call: TRBV27; clone_size: -; cdr3_nt: TGTGCCAGCAGTTTCACAGGGGAGGCAGATACGCAGTATTTT; cdr3_aa: CASSFTGEADTQYF
d_call: TRBD2; j_call: TRBJ2-7; v_call: TRBV6-2/TRBV6-3; clone_size: -; cdr3_nt: TGTGCCAGCAGTTACTCGGCACTAGCGAATACCTACGAGCAGTACTTC; cdr3_aa: CASSYSALANTYEQYF
d_call: TRBD2; j_call: TRBJ2-1; v_call: TRBV3-1/TRBV3-2; clone_size: -; cdr3_nt: TGTGCCAGCAGTCACCCGGGACTAGGGTCCCACAATGAGCAGTTCTTC; cdr3_aa: CASSHPGLGSHNEQFF
d_call: -; j_call: TRBJ2-1; v_call: TRBV7-8; clone_size: -; cdr3_nt: TGTGCCAGCAGCTTAGTTGGGGGGGCGTCCTACAATGAGCAGTTCTTC; cdr3_aa: CASSLVGGASYNEQFF
d_call: -; j_call: TRBJ1-5; v_call: TRBV6-2/TRBV6-3; clone_size: -; cdr3_nt: TGTGCCAGCAGTTACGGGCTCCAGGGGCTTCAGCCCCAGCATTTT; cdr3_aa: CASSYGLQGLQPQHF
d_call: -; j_call: TRBJ2-5; v_call: TRBV19; clone_size: -; cdr3_nt: TGTGCCAGTAGTGCCCTAGTGGTGGAGACCCAGTACTTC; cdr3_aa: CASSALVVETQYF
d_call: TRBD1; j_call: TRBJ2-7; v_call: TRBV6-5; clone_size: few; cdr3_nt: TGTGCCAGCAGTTACCCTCGGACAGGGGGCGAGCAGTACTTC; cdr3_aa: CASSYPRTGGEQYF
d_call: TRBD1; j_call: TRBJ2-5; v_call: TRBV24-1; clone_size: few; cdr3_nt: TGTGCCACCGCACAGGGGGAAGAGACCCAGTACTTC; cdr3_aa: CATAQGEETQYF
d_call: TRBD2; j_call: TRBJ2-7; v_call: TRBV6-6; clone_size: -; cdr3_nt: TGTGCCAGCAGTCAAAAAGCCGGGACTAGCGGGGTCTACGAGCAGTACTTC; cdr3_aa: CASSQKAGTSGVYEQYF